Below, one TCR beta chain is given with its context. Its target is not known. The entry originates in a study of T cell responses to AZD1222 COVID-19 vaccine. Background on the study: It was second doses at about 4 or about 12 weeks that were pooled. The study's findings and limits: Spike was spanned by vaccine-associated CD4 TCRs, with dominance at 160-218 and 743-854. Spike-specific TCR breadth and depth were elevated following two AZD1222 doses.

Assay: immunoSEQ multiplex PCR; the TCRdb copy retains only in-frame clones and omits some. The table lists over 100,000 clones, 84% of them singletons. CDR1 is SGHNT, CDR2 YENEEA, per germline. Trimming removed 7 bases at V and 3 bases at J, with 21 bases between. The CDR3 has 17 amino acids. The rearrangement joins TRBV11-3 to TRBJ2-2; no reliable D call. Sequencing was performed on peripheral blood, taken on day 0 of AZD1222 vaccination. The TCR sequence derives from an adult in good health. The CDR3 DNA is TGTGCCAGCACCTACCAGTACGCCGGTCTCCACACCGGGGAGCTGTTTTTT. It encodes CASTYQYAGLHTGELFF.